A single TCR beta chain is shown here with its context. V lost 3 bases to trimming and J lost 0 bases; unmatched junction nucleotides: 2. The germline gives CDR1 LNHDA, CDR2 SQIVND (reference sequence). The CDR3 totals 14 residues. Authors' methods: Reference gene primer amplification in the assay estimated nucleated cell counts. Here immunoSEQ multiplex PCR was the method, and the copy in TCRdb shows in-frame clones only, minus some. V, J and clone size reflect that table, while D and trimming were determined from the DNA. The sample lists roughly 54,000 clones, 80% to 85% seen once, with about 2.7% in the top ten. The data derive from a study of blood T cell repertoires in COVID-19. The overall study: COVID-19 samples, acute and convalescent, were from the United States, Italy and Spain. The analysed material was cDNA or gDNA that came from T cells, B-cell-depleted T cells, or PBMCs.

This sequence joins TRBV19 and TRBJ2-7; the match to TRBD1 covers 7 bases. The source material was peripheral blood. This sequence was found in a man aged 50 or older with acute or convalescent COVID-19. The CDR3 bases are TGTGCCAGTAGTATGACAGGGCTCTCCTACGAGCAGTACTTC. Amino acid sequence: CASSMTGLSYEQYF.